The subject of this entry is one TCR beta chain. The data originate from a study of blood T cell repertoires in COVID-19. Libraries were prepared by immunoSEQ multiplex PCR; TCRdb keeps only in-frame clonotypes and omits some of them. The data hold 140,000 or so clones, with around 90% observed a single time. This CDR3 is built from 16 residues. The specimen was peripheral blood. The chain is built from TRBV21-1 and TRBJ2-5; the table's D call, TRBD2, was not checked against the DNA. TRBV21-1 is termed a pseudogene. This receptor was obtained from an older man with acute or convalescent COVID-19. The CDR3 nucleotides are TGTGCCAGCAAAACTCCTCCTAGGGACTACCAAGAGACCCAGTACTTC. Residues: CASKTPPRDYQETQYF.